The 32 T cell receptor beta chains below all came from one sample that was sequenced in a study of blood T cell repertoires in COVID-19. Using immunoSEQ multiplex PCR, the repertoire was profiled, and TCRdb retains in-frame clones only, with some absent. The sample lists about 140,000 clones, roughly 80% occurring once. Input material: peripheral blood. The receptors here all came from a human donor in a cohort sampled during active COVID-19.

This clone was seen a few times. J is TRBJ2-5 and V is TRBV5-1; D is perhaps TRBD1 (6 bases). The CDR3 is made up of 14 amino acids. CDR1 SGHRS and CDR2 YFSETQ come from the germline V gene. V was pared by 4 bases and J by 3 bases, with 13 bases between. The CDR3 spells CASSLGAFEETQYF. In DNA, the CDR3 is TGCGCCAGCAGCCTGGGGGCTTTTGAAGAGACCCAGTACTTC.

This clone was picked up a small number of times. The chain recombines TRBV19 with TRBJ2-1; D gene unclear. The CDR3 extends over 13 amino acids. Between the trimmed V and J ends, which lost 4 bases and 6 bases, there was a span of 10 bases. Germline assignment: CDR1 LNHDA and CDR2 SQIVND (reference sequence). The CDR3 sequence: CASSTRPGNEQFF. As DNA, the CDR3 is TGTGCCAGTAGTACCCGGCCAGGCAATGAGCAGTTCTTC.

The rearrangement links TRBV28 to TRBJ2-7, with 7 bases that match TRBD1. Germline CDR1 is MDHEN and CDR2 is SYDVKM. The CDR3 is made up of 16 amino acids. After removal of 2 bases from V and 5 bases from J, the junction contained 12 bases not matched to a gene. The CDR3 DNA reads TGTGCCAGCAGTTTACCCCGCGACAGGGTGAATCACGAGCAGTACTTC. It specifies CASSLPRDRVNHEQYF.

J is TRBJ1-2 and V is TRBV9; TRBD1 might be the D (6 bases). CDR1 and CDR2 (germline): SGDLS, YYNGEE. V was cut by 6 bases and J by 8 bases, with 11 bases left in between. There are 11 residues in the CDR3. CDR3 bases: TGTGCCAGCACCAGCCAGGGGGGCTACACCTTC. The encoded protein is CASTSQGGYTF.

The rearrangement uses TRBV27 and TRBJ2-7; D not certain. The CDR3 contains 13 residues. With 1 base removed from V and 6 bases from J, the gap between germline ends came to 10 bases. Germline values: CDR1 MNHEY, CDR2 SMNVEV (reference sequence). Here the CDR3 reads CASSLLYGSEQYF. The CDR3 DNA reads TGTGCCAGCAGTTTATTGTACGGTAGCGAGCAGTACTTC.

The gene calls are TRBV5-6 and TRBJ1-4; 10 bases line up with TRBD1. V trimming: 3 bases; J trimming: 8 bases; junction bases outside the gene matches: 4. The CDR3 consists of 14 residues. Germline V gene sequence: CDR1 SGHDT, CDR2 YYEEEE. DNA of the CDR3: TGTGCCAGCAGCTGGGACAGGGGTGGCGAAAAACTGTTTTTT. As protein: CASSWDRGGEKLFF.

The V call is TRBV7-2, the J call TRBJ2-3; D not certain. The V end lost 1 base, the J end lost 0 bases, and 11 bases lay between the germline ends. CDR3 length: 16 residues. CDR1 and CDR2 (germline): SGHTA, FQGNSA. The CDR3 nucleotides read TGTGCCAGCAGCTTAGTTGGTCTATCTAGCACAGATACGCAGTATTTT. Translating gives CASSLVGLSSTDTQYF.

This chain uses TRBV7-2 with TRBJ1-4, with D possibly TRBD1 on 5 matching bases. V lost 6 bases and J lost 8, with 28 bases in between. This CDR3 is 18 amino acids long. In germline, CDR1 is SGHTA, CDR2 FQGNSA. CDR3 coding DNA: TGTGCCAGCAGTTCAGCCGCGGGGGTTGGGGGACGAAACGAAAAACTGTTTTTT. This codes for CASSSAAGVGGRNEKLFF.

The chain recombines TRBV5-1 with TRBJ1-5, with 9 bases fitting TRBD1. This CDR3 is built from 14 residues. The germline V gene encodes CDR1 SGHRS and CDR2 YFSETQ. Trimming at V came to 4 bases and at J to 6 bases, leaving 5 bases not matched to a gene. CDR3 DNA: TGCGCCAGCAGCCCGGGACAGGGATCTCAGCCCCAGCATTTT. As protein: CASSPGQGSQPQHF.

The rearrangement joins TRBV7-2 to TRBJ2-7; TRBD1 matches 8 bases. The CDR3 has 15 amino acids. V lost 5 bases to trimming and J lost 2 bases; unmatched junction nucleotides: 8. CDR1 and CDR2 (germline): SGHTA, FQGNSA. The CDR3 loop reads CASSLRQGNPYEQYF. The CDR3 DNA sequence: TGTGCCAGCAGCCTAAGACAGGGGAATCCCTACGAGCAGTACTTC.

The CDR3 DNA reads TGCGCCAGCAGCCGGGACAGGGGGACAGATACGCAGTATTTT. Encoded protein: CASSRDRGTDTQYF. The chain recombines TRBV5-1 with TRBJ2-3, with 11 bases aligning to TRBD1. There are 14 residues in the CDR3. Unmatched junction bases numbered 1, after V lost 4 bases and J lost 3 bases. Germline V lookup: CDR1 SGHRS, CDR2 YFSETQ.

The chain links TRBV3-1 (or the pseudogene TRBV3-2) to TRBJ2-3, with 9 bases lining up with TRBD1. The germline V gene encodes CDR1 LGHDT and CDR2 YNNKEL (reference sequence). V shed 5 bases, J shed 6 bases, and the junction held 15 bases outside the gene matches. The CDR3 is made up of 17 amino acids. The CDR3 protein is CASSFLPGTGYADTQYF. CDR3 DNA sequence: TGTGCCAGCAGCTTCCTTCCCGGGACAGGGTACGCCGATACGCAGTATTTT.

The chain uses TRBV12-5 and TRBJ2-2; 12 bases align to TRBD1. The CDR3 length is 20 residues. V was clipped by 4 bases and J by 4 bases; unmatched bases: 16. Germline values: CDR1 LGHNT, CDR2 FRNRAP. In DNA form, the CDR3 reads TGTGCTAGTGGTTACCAATATTATTCGGGACAGGGGGCGGGCACCGGGGAGCTGTTTTTT. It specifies CASGYQYYSGQGAGTGELFF.

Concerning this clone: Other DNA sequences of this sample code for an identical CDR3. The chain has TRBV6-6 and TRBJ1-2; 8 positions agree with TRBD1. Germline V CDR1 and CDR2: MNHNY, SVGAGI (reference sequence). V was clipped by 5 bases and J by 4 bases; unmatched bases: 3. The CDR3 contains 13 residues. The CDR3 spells CASSRTGSYGYTF. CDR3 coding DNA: TGTGCCAGCAGTCGGACAGGGAGCTATGGCTACACCTTC.

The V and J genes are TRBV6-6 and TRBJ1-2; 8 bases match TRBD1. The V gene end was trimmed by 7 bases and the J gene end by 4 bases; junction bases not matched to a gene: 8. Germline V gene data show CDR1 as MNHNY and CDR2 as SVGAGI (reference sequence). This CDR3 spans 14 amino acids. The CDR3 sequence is CASTLRTGIYGYTF. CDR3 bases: TGTGCCAGCACTTTGAGGACAGGGATCTATGGCTACACCTTC.

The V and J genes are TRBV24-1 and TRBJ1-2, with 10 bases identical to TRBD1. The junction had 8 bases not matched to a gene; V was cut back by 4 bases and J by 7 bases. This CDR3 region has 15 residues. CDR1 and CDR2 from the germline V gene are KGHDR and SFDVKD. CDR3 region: CATSDPPGQGFGYTF. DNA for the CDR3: TGTGCCACCAGTGACCCGCCGGGACAGGGGTTTGGCTACACCTTC.

The DNA for the CDR3 is TGCAGCGTCGAAATTCCCGACTGGAGCTCCTACGAGCAGTACTTC. Amino acid sequence: CSVEIPDWSSYEQYF. This chain joins TRBV29-1 and TRBJ2-7; D remains unclear. Germline V gene lookup returns CDR1 SQVTM and CDR2 ANQGSEA. The length of the CDR3 is 15 residues. V lost 6 bases and J lost 0, with 18 bases in between.

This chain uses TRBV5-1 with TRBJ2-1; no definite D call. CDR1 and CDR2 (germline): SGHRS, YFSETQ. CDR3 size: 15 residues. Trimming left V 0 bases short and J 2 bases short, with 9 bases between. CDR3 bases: TGCGCCAGCAGCTTGGGATCTCTAGCCTACAATGAGCAGTTCTTC. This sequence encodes CASSLGSLAYNEQFF.

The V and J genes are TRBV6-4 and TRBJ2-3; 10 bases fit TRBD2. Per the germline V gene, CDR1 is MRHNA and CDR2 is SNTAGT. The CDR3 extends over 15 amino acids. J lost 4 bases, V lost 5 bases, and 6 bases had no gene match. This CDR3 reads CASSRSAGGPDTQYF. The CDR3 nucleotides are TGTGCCAGCAGTAGATCAGCGGGGGGGCCAGATACGCAGTATTTT.

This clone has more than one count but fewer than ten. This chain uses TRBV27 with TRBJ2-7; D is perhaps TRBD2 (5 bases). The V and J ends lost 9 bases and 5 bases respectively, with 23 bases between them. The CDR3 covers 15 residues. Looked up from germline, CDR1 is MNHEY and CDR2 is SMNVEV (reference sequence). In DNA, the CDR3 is TGTGCCAGTTTGACCCACTCCTCTAGCATAAACGAGCAGTACTTC. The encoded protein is CASLTHSSSINEQYF.

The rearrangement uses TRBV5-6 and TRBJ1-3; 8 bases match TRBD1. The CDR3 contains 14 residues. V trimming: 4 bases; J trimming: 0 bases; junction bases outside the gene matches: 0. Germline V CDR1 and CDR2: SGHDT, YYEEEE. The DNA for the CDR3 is TGTGCCAGCAGCGACAGGGGCTCTGGAAACACCATATATTTT. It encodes CASSDRGSGNTIYF.

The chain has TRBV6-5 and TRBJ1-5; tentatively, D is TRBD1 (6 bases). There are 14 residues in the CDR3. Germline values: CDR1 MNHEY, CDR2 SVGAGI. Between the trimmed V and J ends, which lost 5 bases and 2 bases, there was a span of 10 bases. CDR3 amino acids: CASSRDTRNQPQHF. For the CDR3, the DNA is TGTGCCAGCAGTCGGGACACACGCAATCAGCCCCAGCATTTT.

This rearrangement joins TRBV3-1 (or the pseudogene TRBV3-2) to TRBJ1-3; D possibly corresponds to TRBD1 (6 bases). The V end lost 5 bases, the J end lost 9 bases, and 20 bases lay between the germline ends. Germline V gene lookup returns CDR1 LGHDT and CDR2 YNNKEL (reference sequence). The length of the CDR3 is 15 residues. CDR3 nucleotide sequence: TGTGCCAGCAGCGGCCAGACAGGTGCCTGGGGCACCATATATTTT. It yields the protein CASSGQTGAWGTIYF.

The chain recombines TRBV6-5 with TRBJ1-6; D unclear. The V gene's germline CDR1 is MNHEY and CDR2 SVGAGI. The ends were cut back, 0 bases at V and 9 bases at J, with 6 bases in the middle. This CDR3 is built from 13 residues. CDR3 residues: CASSYSRGSPLHF. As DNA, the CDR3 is TGTGCCAGCAGTTACTCGCGGGGTTCACCCCTCCACTTT.

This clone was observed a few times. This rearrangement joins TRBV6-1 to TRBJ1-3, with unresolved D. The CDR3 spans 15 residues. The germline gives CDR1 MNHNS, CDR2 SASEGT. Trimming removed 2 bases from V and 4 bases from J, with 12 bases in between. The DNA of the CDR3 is TGTGCCAGCAGTGAATCCGAGGGATCAGGAAACACCATATATTTT. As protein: CASSESEGSGNTIYF.

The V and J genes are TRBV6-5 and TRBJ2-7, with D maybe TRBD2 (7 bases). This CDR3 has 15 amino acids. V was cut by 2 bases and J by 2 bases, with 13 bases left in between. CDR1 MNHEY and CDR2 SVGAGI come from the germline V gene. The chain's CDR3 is CASSYERRGPYEQYF. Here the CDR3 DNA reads TGTGCCAGCAGTTACGAACGGCGGGGGCCCTACGAGCAGTACTTC.

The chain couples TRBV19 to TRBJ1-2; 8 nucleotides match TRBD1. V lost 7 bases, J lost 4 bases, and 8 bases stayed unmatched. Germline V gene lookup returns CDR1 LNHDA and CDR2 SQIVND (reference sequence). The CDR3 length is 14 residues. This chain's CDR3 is CASTPAGGSYGYTF. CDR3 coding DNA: TGTGCCAGTACCCCGGCAGGGGGCAGCTATGGCTACACCTTC.

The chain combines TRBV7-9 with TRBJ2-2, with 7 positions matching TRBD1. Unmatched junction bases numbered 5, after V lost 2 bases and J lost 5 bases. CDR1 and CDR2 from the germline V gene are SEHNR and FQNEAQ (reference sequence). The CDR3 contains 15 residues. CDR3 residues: CASSLSTGVTGELFF. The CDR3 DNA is TGTGCCAGCAGCTTAAGTACAGGGGTAACCGGGGAGCTGTTTTTT.

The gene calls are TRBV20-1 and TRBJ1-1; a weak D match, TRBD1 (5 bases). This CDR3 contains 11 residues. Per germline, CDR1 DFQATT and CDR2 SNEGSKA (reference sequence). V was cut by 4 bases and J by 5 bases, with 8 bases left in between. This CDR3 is CSAIRDTEAFF. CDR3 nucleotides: TGCAGTGCTATCAGGGATACTGAAGCTTTCTTT.

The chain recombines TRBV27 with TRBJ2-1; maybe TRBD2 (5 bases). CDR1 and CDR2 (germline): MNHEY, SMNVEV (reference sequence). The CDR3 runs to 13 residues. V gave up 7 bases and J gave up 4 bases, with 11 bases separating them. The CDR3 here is CASTIGGYNEQFF. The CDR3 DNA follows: TGTGCCAGCACCATCGGCGGGTACAATGAGCAGTTCTTC.

The CDR3 DNA is TGTGCCAGCAGCTTAGTGGCGGGGGCGGGAGATACGCAGTATTTT. Its protein is CASSLVAGAGDTQYF. This chain connects TRBV7-2 to TRBJ2-3, with D perhaps TRBD2 (7 bases). V gave up 1 base and J gave up 5 bases, with 13 bases separating them. The germline V gene encodes CDR1 SGHTA and CDR2 FQGNSA. The CDR3 has 15 residues.

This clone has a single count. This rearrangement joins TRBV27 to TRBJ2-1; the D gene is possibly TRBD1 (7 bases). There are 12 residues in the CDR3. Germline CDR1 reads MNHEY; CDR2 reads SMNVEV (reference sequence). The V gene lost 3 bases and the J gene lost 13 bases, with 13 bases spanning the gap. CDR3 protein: CASSLARGVQFF. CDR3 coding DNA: TGTGCCAGCAGTTTGGCCAGGGGGGTACAGTTCTTC.